The next 27 T cell receptor beta chains were all read from a single sample in a study of T-cell memory formation after mild COVID-19. TCRdb reanalysed the 5' RACE reads using MiXCR and keeps one entry per CDR3 protein. This table holds 120,000 to 150,000 distinct CDR3 sequences, 5.5% to 7% found once. Sequences were obtained from PBMCs or a T cell subset sorted from them (not recorded which). The receptors come from an adult woman who had mild COVID-19 (a few samples of this study predate the infection). Cell type and time point are not known.

The chain uses TRBV18 and TRBJ1-1; tentative D call: TRBD1 (5 bases). The CDR3 is 13 residues long. Looked up from germline, CDR1 is KGHSH and CDR2 is LQKENI. V lost 6 bases, J lost 6 bases, and 14 bases lay in between. CDR3: CASSPRELAEAFF. The CDR3 coding sequence is TGTGCCAGCTCCCCCAGGGAGTTGGCTGAAGCTTTCTTT.

This clonotype has a count of ten or more. The chain employs TRBV7-3 and TRBJ2-5; D is uncertain. In germline, CDR1 is SGHTA, CDR2 FQGTGA. The CDR3 totals 16 residues. Deletions cut 2 bases from V and 0 bases from J, with 13 bases between. For the CDR3, the DNA is TGTGCCAGCAGCTTATCCGGCCCGACGGACCAAGAGACCCAGTACTTC. Residues: CASSLSGPTDQETQYF.

The chain recombines TRBV18 with TRBJ2-7; TRBD1 aligns across 11 bases. J was trimmed by 2 bases and V by 0 bases; bases with no gene match: 0. The CDR3 consists of 15 residues. Germline V gives CDR1 KGHSH, CDR2 LQKENI. Written as DNA, the CDR3 is TGTGCCAGCTCACCACCGGGACAGGGGGCCTACGAGCAGTACTTC. Protein product: CASSPPGQGAYEQYF. The full variable domain, rest sourced from reference TRBV18 and TRBJ2-7, is NAGVMQNPRHLVRRRGQEARLRCSPMKGHSHVYWYRQLPEEGLKFMVYLQKENIIDESGMPKERFSAEFPKEGPSILRIQQVVRGDSAAYFCASSPPGQGAYEQYFGPGTRLTVT.

In this sample, this clonotype turned up a few times. CDR3 region: CASSFGQDTDTQYF. As DNA, the CDR3 is TGTGCCAGCAGTTTCGGACAGGACACAGATACGCAGTATTTT. This sequence joins TRBV6-5 and TRBJ2-3; TRBD1 matches at 7 bases. Germline V gene lookup returns CDR1 MNHEY and CDR2 SVGAGI. V was clipped by 4 bases and J by 2 bases; unmatched bases: 3. The CDR3 contains 14 residues.

This clonotype was seen only a few times. The CDR3: CASSSLTANTF. CDR3 DNA: TGTGCCAGCAGCTCGCTGACAGCGAACACCTTC. The chain has TRBV7-9 and TRBJ1-2, with D maybe TRBD1 (5 bases). Trimming stripped 4 bases from V and 12 bases from J, with 12 bases between. The CDR3 is 11 amino acids. Germline V gene sequence: CDR1 SEHNR, CDR2 FQNEAQ (reference sequence).

The chain joins TRBV18 to TRBJ2-7; D perhaps matches TRBD1 (6 bases). Per the germline V gene, CDR1 is KGHSH and CDR2 is LQKENI. Trimming removed 3 bases from V and 4 bases from J, with 16 bases in between. This CDR3 contains 15 residues. Written as DNA, the CDR3 is TGTGCCAGCTCACCCCCCGTGCAGGGGCTATACGAGCAGTACTTC. It yields the protein CASSPPVQGLYEQYF.

This clonotype was seen more than once but under ten times. V is TRBV18 and J is TRBJ1-4, with D hard to call. Germline V gene data show CDR1 as KGHSH and CDR2 as LQKENI. CDR3 length equals 14 residues. The germline V and J ends were trimmed by 5 bases and 6 bases, with 13 bases remaining between them. The CDR3 DNA reads TGTGCCAGCTCAAGAAGGGCGGACGATGAAAAACTGTTTTTT. This encodes CASSRRADDEKLFF.

The V call is TRBV20-1, the J call TRBJ2-5, with D perhaps TRBD2 (6 bases). The length of the CDR3 is 13 residues. CDR1 DFQATT and CDR2 SNEGSKA come from the germline V gene (reference sequence). Trimming removed 1 base from V and 5 bases from J, with 11 bases in between. CDR3 nucleotides: TGCAGTGCTAGAGTGGCAGGGAGGGAGACCCAGTACTTC. Amino acid sequence: CSARVAGRETQYF.

This clonotype has ten or more counts. V is TRBV5-1 and J is TRBJ1-1; no clear D gene. Looked up from germline, CDR1 is SGHRS and CDR2 is YFSETQ. This CDR3 contains 13 residues. V was shortened by 5 bases and J by 0 bases, with 8 bases between the two germline ends. CDR3 bases: TGCGCCAGCAGACCCGACCTGAACACTGAAGCTTTCTTT. Translating it yields CASRPDLNTEAFF.

In DNA form, the CDR3 reads TGTGCCTGGAGTGTACGAGCCGTCGGCGCTGAAGCTTTCTTT. Protein product: CAWSVRAVGAEAFF. The chain combines TRBV30 with TRBJ1-1, with D hard to call. Trimming took off 0 bases at V and 6 bases at J, with 14 bases between the two ends. The CDR3 loop spans 14 amino acids. Germline CDR1 GTSNPN, CDR2 SVGIG (reference sequence).

The chain links TRBV5-1 to TRBJ2-7, with D tentatively TRBD2 (5 bases). V shed 2 bases and J shed 4 bases, with 13 bases lying between them. Germline V CDR1 and CDR2: SGHRS, YFSETQ. This CDR3 is 14 amino acids long. The DNA for the CDR3 is TGCGCCAGCAGCTTCACCACGGGGAATTACGAGCAGTACTTC. Its translation is CASSFTTGNYEQYF.

Here the CDR3 DNA reads TGCGCCAGCAGCCAGATGGGACAGGACTCTGGAAACACCATATATTTT. It codes for CASSQMGQDSGNTIYF. The chain carries TRBV5-1 and TRBJ1-3, with 8 bases lining up with TRBD1. V lost 4 bases and J lost 0; bases outside the gene matches: 6. Per germline, CDR1 SGHRS and CDR2 YFSETQ. This CDR3 comprises 16 residues.

This chain joins TRBV4-2 and TRBJ1-5, with 7 bases fitting TRBD1. This CDR3 comprises 15 residues. Germline trimming cut 5 bases from V and 3 bases from J; bases unmatched to any gene: 7. In germline, CDR1 is LGHNA, CDR2 YNFKEQ. CDR3 residues: CASSTGQSNNQPQHF. CDR3 bases: TGTGCCAGCAGCACGGGACAGAGTAACAATCAGCCCCAGCATTTT.

This clonotype came up many times. A junction boundary mismatches the germline segment, possibly from a read error. CDR3 sequence reads: CSAGEAYEQFF. The CDR3 DNA follows: TGCAGTGCTGGAGAAGCGTATGAGCAGTTCTTC. V usage is TRBV20-1 and J usage is TRBJ2-1; D not certain. The CDR3 is 11 residues long. From germline, CDR1 is DFQATT and CDR2 SNEGSKA (reference sequence).

This chain connects TRBV29-1 to TRBJ2-3; TRBD2 might be the D (6 bases). Germline V gene data show CDR1 as SQVTM and CDR2 as ANQGSEA. The CDR3 is made up of 14 amino acids. V was pared by 4 bases and J by 2 bases, with 13 bases between. The CDR3 DNA sequence: TGCAGCGTTGCTTCCGGCGGGGCCACAGATACGCAGTATTTT. Protein sequence: CSVASGGATDTQYF.

This clonotype has a handful of counts. The genes are TRBV2 and TRBJ2-1; D is perhaps TRBD1 or TRBD2 (7 bases each). Per germline, CDR1 SNHLY and CDR2 FYNNEI. The V end lost 4 bases, the J end lost 6 bases, and 19 bases lay between the germline ends. The CDR3 length is 16 residues. The CDR3 loop reads CASSVEAGQLSNEQFF. In DNA form, the CDR3 reads TGTGCCAGCAGTGTCGAAGCGGGACAGCTATCCAATGAGCAGTTCTTC. The whole variable domain, remainder taken from reference TRBV2 and TRBJ2-1, is EPEVTQTPSHQVTQMGQEVILRCVPISNHLYFYWYRQILGQKVEFLVSFYNNEISEKSEIFDDQFSVERPDGSNFTLKIRSTKLEDSAMYFCASSVEAGQLSNEQFFGPGTRLTVL.

This clonotype has only a few counts. The chain is built from TRBV2 and TRBJ1-4, with D perhaps TRBD1 (5 bases). Per germline, CDR1 SNHLY and CDR2 FYNNEI. With 7 bases removed from V and 7 bases from J, the gap between germline ends came to 10 bases. This CDR3 has 12 residues. In nucleotides, the CDR3 is TGTGCCAGCAAGGGGTACGGTGAAAAACTGTTTTTT. Amino acids: CASKGYGEKLFF.

In this sample, this clonotype turned up many times. The J gene is TRBJ1-2, the V gene TRBV30; D is uncertain. V was shortened by 4 bases and J by 4 bases, with 7 bases between the two germline ends. The CDR3 contains 11 residues. Germline V lookup: CDR1 GTSNPN, CDR2 SVGIG (reference sequence). This chain's CDR3 is CAWKNTYGYTF. DNA for the CDR3: TGTGCCTGGAAAAATACCTATGGCTACACCTTC.

The V call is TRBV29-1, the J call TRBJ2-5; the match to TRBD1 covers 7 bases. Germline CDR1 and CDR2: SQVTM and ANQGSEA. The length of the CDR3 is 15 residues. With 4 bases clipped from V and 5 bases from J, the junction kept 13 bases outside the gene matches. The CDR3 bases are TGCAGCGTTGTACCCGGGCAGGGGGTATTGGAGACCCAGTACTTC. Amino acid sequence: CSVVPGQGVLETQYF.

This chain joins TRBV20-1 and TRBJ2-7, with 8 nucleotides matching TRBD1. J gave up 1 base and V 0 bases, and 5 bases lay outside the gene matches. The CDR3 contains 15 residues. Germline loops: CDR1 DFQATT, CDR2 SNEGSKA (reference sequence). CDR3 sequence: CSARDRRQGSYEQYF. Written as DNA, the CDR3 is TGCAGTGCTAGAGATAGGAGACAGGGGTCCTACGAGCAGTACTTC.

This clonotype appeared a few times. This chain uses TRBV14 with TRBJ2-1; TRBD2 aligns across 12 bases. This CDR3 is 15 amino acids long. CDR1 SGHDN and CDR2 FVKESK come from the germline V gene. Trimming at V came to 3 bases and at J to 4 bases, leaving 1 base not matched to a gene. DNA for the CDR3: TGTGCCAGCAGCCACCTAGCGGGAGGGTACAATGAGCAGTTCTTC. Its protein is CASSHLAGGYNEQFF.

This clonotype was seen many times. The genes are TRBV2 and TRBJ1-2; D is unclear. The V and J ends lost 3 bases and 5 bases respectively, with 4 bases between them. Germline assignment: CDR1 SNHLY and CDR2 FYNNEI. The CDR3 runs 11 residues. CDR3 sequence: CASSEGYGYTF. DNA of the CDR3: TGTGCCAGCAGTGAGGGGTATGGCTACACCTTC. The full variable domain, its missing parts supplied by reference TRBV2 and TRBJ1-2, is EPEVTQTPSHQVTQMGQEVILRCVPISNHLYFYWYRQILGQKVEFLVSFYNNEISEKSEIFDDQFSVERPDGSNFTLKIRSTKLEDSAMYFCASSEGYGYTFGSGTRLTVV.

This clonotype was recorded at least ten times. This sequence joins TRBV12-3 or TRBV12-4 and TRBJ1-5; 9 bases map to TRBD1. The CDR3 consists of 16 residues. The V gene end was trimmed by 3 bases and the J gene end by 4 bases; junction bases not matched to a gene: 7. In DNA, the CDR3 is TGTGCCAGCAGTTTGATTAGGACAGGGGAAAATCAGCCCCAGCATTTT. It translates to CASSLIRTGENQPQHF.

This clonotype has a handful of counts. The gene calls are TRBV9 and TRBJ2-1, with 12 bases identical to TRBD2. CDR3 length equals 15 residues. The J segment lost 7 bases and the V segment lost 4 bases, leaving 6 bases of the junction unmatched. Germline values: CDR1 SGDLS, CDR2 YYNGEE. The CDR3 DNA reads as TGTGCCAGCAGCTTTGGACTAGCGGGATGGAATGAGCAGTTCTTC. Its protein is CASSFGLAGWNEQFF.

The chain is built from TRBV19 and TRBJ1-1, with no clear D. With 4 bases removed from V and 1 base from J, the gap between germline ends came to 7 bases. This CDR3 is built from 13 residues. Germline CDR1 is LNHDA and CDR2 is SQIVND (reference sequence). The CDR3: CASSRAENTEAFF. CDR3 in DNA: TGTGCCAGTAGTAGGGCAGAGAACACTGAAGCTTTCTTT.

The sample holds many counts of this clonotype. The chain couples TRBV9 to TRBJ2-5; 9 nucleotides align to TRBD2. Germline CDR1 is SGDLS and CDR2 is YYNGEE. This CDR3 region has 14 residues. With V trimmed by 3 bases and J by 3 bases, 3 bases remained unmatched. The DNA of the CDR3 is TGTGCCAGCAGCGCCCAGCGGGGGGAAGAGACCCAGTACTTC. As protein: CASSAQRGEETQYF.

This clonotype was picked up a small number of times. The chain recombines TRBV2 with TRBJ2-2; 7 bases are shared with TRBD1. The CDR3 is 13 amino acids. Germline CDR1 reads SNHLY; CDR2 reads FYNNEI. The V gene end was trimmed by 10 bases and the J gene end by 5 bases; junction bases not matched to a gene: 7. As DNA, the CDR3 is TGTGCCACCTCGGGACAGACTACCGGGGAGCTGTTTTTT. It translates to CATSGQTTGELFF.